The rows below give T cell receptor beta chains drawn from one sample of a study of cytotoxic CD8 clonotypes in ibrutinib-treated CLL. The repertoire was sequenced with immunoSEQ multiplex PCR; TCRdb's copy has only in-frame clones and lacks some. The sample records under 200,000 clones, 84% being singletons. The source material was PBMCs, sampled after 24 months of ibrutinib treatment. These TCRs come from a human donor with chronic lymphocytic leukemia. CDR3s include the opening cysteine and the closing phenylalanine or tryptophan. A D gene is named only where the DNA matches it firmly. Some rows mark clone size as missing; the rest say once, few, many or name a class of expanded clone.

abundance,j_gene,d_gene,v_gene,CDR3nt,CDR3aa
-,TRBJ1-5,-,TRBV7-9,TGTGCCAGCAGCCACGGGGGGCAGCTAGAAAATCAGCCCCAGCATTTT,CASSHGGQLENQPQHF
-,TRBJ2-4,-,TRBV7-3,TGTGCCAGCAGCTTAGGGCAGGGCGACATTCAGTACTTC,CASSLGQGDIQYF
-,TRBJ2-7,TRBD2,TRBV4-1,TGCGCCAGCAGCCAAGGCGTCCTTGGACTAGCGGGAGACGAGCAGTACTTC,CASSQGVLGLAGDEQYF
-,TRBJ2-3,TRBD2,TRBV30,TGTGCCTGGAGATACCCTACTAGCGGGGGGAGAGATACGCAGTATTTT,CAWRYPTSGGRDTQYF
-,TRBJ2-7,-,TRBV4-2,TGTGCCAGCAGTCCAGGGGTTGGGGGTCCCGAATCCTACGAGCAGTACTTC,CASSPGVGGPESYEQYF
few,TRBJ2-2,TRBD2,TRBV9,TGTGCCAGCAGCGTAGCTGGCGGGAGGAACGGCGGGGAGCTGTTTTTT,CASSVAGGRNGGELFF
-,TRBJ1-2,TRBD1,TRBV7-2,TGTGCCAGCAGCCATCGACAGGGGGATGGCTACACCTTC,CASSHRQGDGYTF
-,TRBJ2-7,TRBD1,TRBV7-2,TGTGCCAGCAGCCAACAGGGGGCAAGCTCCTACGAGCAGTACTTC,CASSQQGASSYEQYF
-,TRBJ1-4,-,TRBV29-1,TGCAGCGTTGTCCGGGACAAGACAGAAAAACTGTTTTTT,CSVVRDKTEKLFF
-,TRBJ1-5,-,TRBV7-9,TGTGCCAGCAGCTTAGTAGAGGATCAGCCCCAGCATTTT,CASSLVEDQPQHF
-,TRBJ1-1,-,TRBV4-2,TGTGCCAGCAGCCAAGACGCGGACAGTTTGAACACTGAAGCTTTCTTT,CASSQDADSLNTEAFF
few,TRBJ1-5,-,TRBV2,TGTGCCAGCACCACCCCGGGAGGGTTGAAACAGCCCCAGCATTTT,CASTTPGGLKQPQHF
-,TRBJ2-5,TRBD1,TRBV4-2,TGTGCCAGCAGCTCGGGACAGGGGAACCAAGAGACCCAGTACTTC,CASSSGQGNQETQYF
-,TRBJ2-2,TRBD2,TRBV5-3,TGTGCCAGAAGCGACAATCCAGGACTAGCGGGAGCTATAAGTGGGGAGCTGTTTTTT,CARSDNPGLAGAISGELFF
-,TRBJ1-3,TRBD1,TRBV19,TGTGCCAGTAGTATCTCGAACTTGGGACAGGGGGCTGGAAACACCATATATTTT,CASSISNLGQGAGNTIYF
-,TRBJ1-1,TRBD1,TRBV7-3,TGTGCCAGCAGTAAGGGACAGAGGATAGTAAACACTGAAGCTTTCTTT,CASSKGQRIVNTEAFF
few,TRBJ1-1,-,TRBV25-1,TGTGCCAGCAGTGGGGACACCTACGGAACTGAAGCTTTCTTT,CASSGDTYGTEAFF
-,TRBJ2-5,TRBD1,TRBV6-6,TGTGCCAGCAGACCCGGACAGGAACAAGAGACCCAGTACTTC,CASRPGQEQETQYF
-,TRBJ2-1,-,TRBV6-5,TGTGCCAGCAGTCACGGACAGCGCGAGCAGTTCTTC,CASSHGQREQFF
-,TRBJ2-3,-,TRBV19,TGTGCCAGTAGTATTCCTGTGGACACACATACGCAGTATTTT,CASSIPVDTHTQYF
-,TRBJ2-7,TRBD2,TRBV27,TGTGCCAGCAGTTTAACAGGGCCAGCGGGAGTCTACGAGCAGTACTTC,CASSLTGPAGVYEQYF
once,TRBJ1-2,-,TRBV25-1,TGTGCCAGCAGTGACGGCTATGGCTACACCTTC,CASSDGYGYTF
-,TRBJ2-3,-,TRBV5-6,TGTGCCAGCAGCTTGGACCTTATCCGCGACAGTTACTCAACGCAGTATTTT,CASSLDLIRDSYSTQYF
-,TRBJ2-7,TRBD1,TRBV18,TGTGCCAGCTCACCCGACGTCGGACAGGGACCCTACGAGCAGTACTTC,CASSPDVGQGPYEQYF
-,TRBJ2-1,TRBD1,TRBV5-4,TGTGCCAGCAGCCGCACGGGACAGGGGTGGAATGAGCAGTTCTTC,CASSRTGQGWNEQFF
few,TRBJ2-1,TRBD2,TRBV19,TGTGCCAGTAGCACCCAAGGAGGACTAGCCCCCTACAATGAGCAGTTCTTC,CASSTQGGLAPYNEQFF
-,TRBJ2-2,TRBD1,TRBV6-6,TGTGCCAGCAGACCGACAGGGGCTAGCACCGGGGAGCTGTTTTTT,CASRPTGASTGELFF
-,TRBJ2-5,TRBD2,TRBV5-6,TGTGCCAGCAGCGCGCGACTAGCCCCAGAGACCCAGTACTTC,CASSARLAPETQYF
-,TRBJ2-2,-,TRBV5-1,TGCGCCAGCAGCTTGGTAGTCACCACCGGGGAGCTGTTTTTT,CASSLVVTTGELFF
-,TRBJ1-4,-,TRBV15,TGTGCCACCAGCAGAGACTTGACAGTCGGGCATGAAAAACTGTTTTTT,CATSRDLTVGHEKLFF
-,TRBJ2-1,-,TRBV7-9,TGTGCCAGCAGCTTAGCCGACAGCTCCTACAATGAGCAGTTCTTC,CASSLADSSYNEQFF
-,TRBJ2-7,-,TRBV2,TGTGCCAGCAGTGTCAGGCCCTACGAGCAGTACTTC,CASSVRPYEQYF
-,TRBJ1-2,TRBD1,TRBV19,TGTGCCAGTAGAGAACAGGGGGGTCGTGGCTACACCTTC,CASREQGGRGYTF